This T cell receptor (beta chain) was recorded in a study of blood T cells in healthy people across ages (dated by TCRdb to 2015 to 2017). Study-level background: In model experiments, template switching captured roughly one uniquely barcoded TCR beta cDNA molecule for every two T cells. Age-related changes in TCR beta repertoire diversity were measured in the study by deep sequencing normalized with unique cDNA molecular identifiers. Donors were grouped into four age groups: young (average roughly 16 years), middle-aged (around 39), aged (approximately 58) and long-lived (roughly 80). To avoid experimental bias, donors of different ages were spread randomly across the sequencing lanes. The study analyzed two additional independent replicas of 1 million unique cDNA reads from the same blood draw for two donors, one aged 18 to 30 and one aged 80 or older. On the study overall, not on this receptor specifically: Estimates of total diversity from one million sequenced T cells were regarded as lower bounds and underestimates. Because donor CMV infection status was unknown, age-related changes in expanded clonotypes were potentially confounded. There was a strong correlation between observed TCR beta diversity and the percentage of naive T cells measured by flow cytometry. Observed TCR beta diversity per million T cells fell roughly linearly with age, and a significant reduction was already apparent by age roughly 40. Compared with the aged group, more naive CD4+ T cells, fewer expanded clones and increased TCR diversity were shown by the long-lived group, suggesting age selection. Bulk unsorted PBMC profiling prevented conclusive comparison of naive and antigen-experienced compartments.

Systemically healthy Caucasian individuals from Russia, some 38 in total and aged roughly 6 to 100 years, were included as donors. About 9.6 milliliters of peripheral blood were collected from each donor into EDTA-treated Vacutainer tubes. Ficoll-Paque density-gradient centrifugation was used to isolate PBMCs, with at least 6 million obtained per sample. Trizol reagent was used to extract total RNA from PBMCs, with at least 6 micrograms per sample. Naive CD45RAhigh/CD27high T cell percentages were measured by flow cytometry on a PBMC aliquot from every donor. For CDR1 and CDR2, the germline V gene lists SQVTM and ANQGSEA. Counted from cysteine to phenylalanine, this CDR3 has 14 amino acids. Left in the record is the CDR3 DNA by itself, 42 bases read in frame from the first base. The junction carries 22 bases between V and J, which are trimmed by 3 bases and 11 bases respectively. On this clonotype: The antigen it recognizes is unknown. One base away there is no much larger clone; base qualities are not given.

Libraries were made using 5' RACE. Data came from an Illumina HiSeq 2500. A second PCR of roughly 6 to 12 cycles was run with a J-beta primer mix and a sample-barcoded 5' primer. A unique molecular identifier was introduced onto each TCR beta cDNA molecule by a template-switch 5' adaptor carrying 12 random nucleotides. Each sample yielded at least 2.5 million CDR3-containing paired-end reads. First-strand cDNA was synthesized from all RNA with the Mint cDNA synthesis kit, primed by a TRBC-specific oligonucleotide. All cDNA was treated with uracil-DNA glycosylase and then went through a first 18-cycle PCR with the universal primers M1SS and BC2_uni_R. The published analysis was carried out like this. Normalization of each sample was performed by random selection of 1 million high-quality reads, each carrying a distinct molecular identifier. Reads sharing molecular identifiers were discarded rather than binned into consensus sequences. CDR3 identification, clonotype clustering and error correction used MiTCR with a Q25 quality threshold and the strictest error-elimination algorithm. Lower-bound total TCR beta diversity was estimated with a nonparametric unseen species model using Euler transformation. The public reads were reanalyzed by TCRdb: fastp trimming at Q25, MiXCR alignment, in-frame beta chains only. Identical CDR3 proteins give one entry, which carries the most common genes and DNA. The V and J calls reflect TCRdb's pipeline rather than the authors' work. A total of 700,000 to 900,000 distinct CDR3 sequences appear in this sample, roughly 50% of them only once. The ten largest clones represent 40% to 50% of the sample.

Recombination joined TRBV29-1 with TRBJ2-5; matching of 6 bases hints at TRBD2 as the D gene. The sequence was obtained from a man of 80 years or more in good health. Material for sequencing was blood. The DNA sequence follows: TGCAGCGTTGAGGGTATCCGGGAGCCTTACCTGCAGTACTTC. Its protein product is CSVEGIREPYLQYF.